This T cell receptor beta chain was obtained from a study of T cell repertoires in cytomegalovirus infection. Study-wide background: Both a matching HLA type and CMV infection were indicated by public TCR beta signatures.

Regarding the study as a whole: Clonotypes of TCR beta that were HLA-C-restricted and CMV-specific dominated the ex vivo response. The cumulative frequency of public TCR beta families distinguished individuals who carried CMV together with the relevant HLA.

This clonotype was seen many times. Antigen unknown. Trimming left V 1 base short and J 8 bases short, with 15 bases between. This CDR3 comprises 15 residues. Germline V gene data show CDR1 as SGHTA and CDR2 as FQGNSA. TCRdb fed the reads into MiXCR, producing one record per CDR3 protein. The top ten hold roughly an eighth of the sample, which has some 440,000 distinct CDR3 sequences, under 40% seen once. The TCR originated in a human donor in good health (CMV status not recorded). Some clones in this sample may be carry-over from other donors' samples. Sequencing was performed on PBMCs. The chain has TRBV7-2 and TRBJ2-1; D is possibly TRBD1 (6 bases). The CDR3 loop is CASSLGRAGVDEQFF. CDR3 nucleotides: TGTGCCAGCAGCTTAGGCAGGGCAGGGGTGGATGAGCAGTTCTTC.